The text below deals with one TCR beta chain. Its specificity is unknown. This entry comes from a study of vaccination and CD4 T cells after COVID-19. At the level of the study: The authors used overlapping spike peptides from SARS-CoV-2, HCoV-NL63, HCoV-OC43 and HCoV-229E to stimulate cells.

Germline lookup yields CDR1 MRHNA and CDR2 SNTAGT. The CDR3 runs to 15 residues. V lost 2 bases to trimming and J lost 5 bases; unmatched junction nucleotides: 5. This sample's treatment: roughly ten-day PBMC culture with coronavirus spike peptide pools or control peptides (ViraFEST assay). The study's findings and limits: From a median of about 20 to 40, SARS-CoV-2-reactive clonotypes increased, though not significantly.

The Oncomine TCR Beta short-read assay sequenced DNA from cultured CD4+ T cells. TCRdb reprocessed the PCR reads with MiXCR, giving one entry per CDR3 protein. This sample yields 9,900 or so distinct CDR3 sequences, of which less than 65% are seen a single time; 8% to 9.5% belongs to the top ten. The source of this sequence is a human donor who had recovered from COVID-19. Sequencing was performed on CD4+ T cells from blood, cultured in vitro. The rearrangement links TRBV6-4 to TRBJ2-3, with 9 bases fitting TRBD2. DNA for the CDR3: TGTGCCAGCAGTGACGGCGGGAGGGCCTTAGATACGCAGTATTTT. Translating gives CASSDGGRALDTQYF.